These T cell receptor beta chains were read from a single sample in a study of blood T cell repertoires in COVID-19. This table comes from immunoSEQ multiplex PCR, and its TCRdb copy is limited to in-frame clones, with some not included. The sample contains hundreds of thousands of clones, about 88% of which appear only once. Source material: PBMCs or T cells enriched from blood (not recorded which). Every receptor here comes from a woman aged 25 to 39 who had recovered from COVID-19. CDR3s include the opening cysteine and the closing phenylalanine or tryptophan. Fields, in order: V gene, J gene, D gene, clone size, CDR3 protein, CDR3 DNA. The D gene is left open where the match is weak. Part of the rows lack a size; the others show once, few, many or a class for expanded clones.

V gene: TRBV10-2
J gene: TRBJ1-6
D gene: -
clone size: -
CDR3 protein: CASSDGRAYNSPLHF
CDR3 DNA: TGCGCCAGCAGTGATGGCAGGGCTTATAATTCACCCCTCCACTTT

V gene: TRBV19
J gene: TRBJ1-3
D gene: -
clone size: -
CDR3 protein: CASSSRAPSSGNTIYF
CDR3 DNA: TGTGCCAGTAGTTCAAGAGCACCTAGCTCTGGAAACACCATATATTTT

V gene: TRBV30
J gene: TRBJ2-7
D gene: TRBD1
clone size: -
CDR3 protein: CAWTGGYEQYF
CDR3 DNA: TGTGCCTGGACAGGGGGCTACGAGCAGTACTTC

V gene: TRBV28
J gene: TRBJ1-1
D gene: -
clone size: -
CDR3 protein: CASSIPEWGVKGTEAFF
CDR3 DNA: TGTGCCAGCTCAATTCCCGAATGGGGGGTGAAAGGCACTGAAGCTTTCTTT

V gene: TRBV21-1
J gene: TRBJ1-6
D gene: -
clone size: -
CDR3 protein: CASSPLVRARVLGGNSPLHF
CDR3 DNA: TGTGCCAGCAGTCCCCTCGTTAGGGCTCGAGTGCTGGGGGGAAATTCACCCCTCCACTTT

V gene: TRBV18
J gene: TRBJ1-1
D gene: TRBD1
clone size: -
CDR3 protein: CASAPDRDTEAFF
CDR3 DNA: TGTGCCAGCGCCCCGGACAGGGACACTGAAGCTTTCTTT

V gene: TRBV6-5
J gene: TRBJ2-3
D gene: -
clone size: -
CDR3 protein: CASSYSSSWSTQYF
CDR3 DNA: TGTGCCAGCAGTTACTCTTCAAGCTGGTCTACGCAGTATTTT

V gene: TRBV10-3
J gene: TRBJ2-3
D gene: -
clone size: -
CDR3 protein: CAISESEDRIRPDTQYF
CDR3 DNA: TGTGCCATCAGTGAGTCCGAGGATCGGATCCGTCCGGATACGCAGTATTTT

V gene: TRBV7-2
J gene: TRBJ1-4
D gene: TRBD1
clone size: few
CDR3 protein: CASSLQGALNEKLFF
CDR3 DNA: TGTGCCAGCAGCTTACAGGGGGCGCTTAATGAAAAACTGTTTTTT

V gene: TRBV20-1
J gene: TRBJ2-7
D gene: -
clone size: once
CDR3 protein: CSALRVNEQYF
CDR3 DNA: TGCAGTGCGCTCCGCGTAAACGAGCAGTACTTC

V gene: TRBV14
J gene: TRBJ2-7
D gene: -
clone size: -
CDR3 protein: CASSQKKGFYEQYF
CDR3 DNA: TGTGCCAGCAGCCAAAAAAAGGGGTTCTACGAGCAGTACTTC

V gene: TRBV11-2
J gene: TRBJ2-3
D gene: -
clone size: -
CDR3 protein: CASSSYPVSSTDTQYF
CDR3 DNA: TGTGCCAGCAGCTCCTACCCTGTTTCTAGCACAGATACGCAGTATTTT

V gene: TRBV10-2
J gene: TRBJ1-3
D gene: TRBD1
clone size: -
CDR3 protein: CASSESGRQGDTIYF
CDR3 DNA: TGCGCCAGCAGTGAGTCGGGACGCCAGGGGGACACCATATATTTT

V gene: TRBV5-1
J gene: TRBJ1-3
D gene: TRBD1
clone size: once
CDR3 protein: CASSKTGGGSGNTIYF
CDR3 DNA: TGCGCCAGCAGCAAGACAGGGGGCGGTTCGGGAAACACCATATATTTT

V gene: TRBV6-1
J gene: TRBJ1-2
D gene: TRBD1
clone size: once
CDR3 protein: CASSDTDRVGYGYTF
CDR3 DNA: TGTGCCAGCAGTGATACAGACAGGGTGGGCTATGGCTACACCTTC

V gene: TRBV2
J gene: TRBJ2-5
D gene: -
clone size: -
CDR3 protein: CASSPGLVQETQYF
CDR3 DNA: TGTGCCAGCAGTCCGGGGTTGGTCCAAGAGACCCAGTACTTC

V gene: TRBV6-5
J gene: TRBJ1-2
D gene: TRBD1
clone size: once
CDR3 protein: CASSYSDRVRDGYTF
CDR3 DNA: TGTGCCAGCAGTTACTCGGACAGGGTGAGGGATGGCTACACCTTC

V gene: TRBV27
J gene: TRBJ2-1
D gene: TRBD2
clone size: -
CDR3 protein: CASSSLTSGGAYNEQFF
CDR3 DNA: TGTGCCAGCAGTTCCCTCACTAGCGGGGGCGCCTACAATGAGCAGTTCTTC

V gene: TRBV11-2
J gene: TRBJ2-5
D gene: TRBD2
clone size: -
CDR3 protein: CASSLGQGSGVETQYF
CDR3 DNA: TGTGCCAGCAGCTTAGGCCAGGGAAGCGGGGTAGAGACCCAGTACTTC

V gene: TRBV15
J gene: TRBJ2-3
D gene: TRBD1
clone size: -
CDR3 protein: CATSRDKRQGAGDTQYF
CDR3 DNA: TGTGCCACCAGCAGAGATAAGAGGCAGGGGGCTGGAGATACGCAGTATTTT

V gene: TRBV28
J gene: TRBJ2-1
D gene: TRBD1
clone size: -
CDR3 protein: CASSLSQRTGGNNEQFF
CDR3 DNA: TGTGCCAGCAGTTTATCACAAAGGACAGGGGGGAACAATGAGCAGTTCTTC

V gene: TRBV27
J gene: TRBJ2-3
D gene: -
clone size: -
CDR3 protein: CASSWDSTGDTQYF
CDR3 DNA: TGTGCCAGCAGCTGGGACTCCACTGGGGATACGCAGTATTTT

V gene: TRBV5-1
J gene: TRBJ2-3
D gene: -
clone size: -
CDR3 protein: CASSHGGGADTQYF
CDR3 DNA: TGCGCCAGCAGCCACGGCGGGGGCGCAGATACGCAGTATTTT

V gene: TRBV10-3
J gene: TRBJ2-7
D gene: TRBD2
clone size: -
CDR3 protein: CAITAGGQGSYEQYF
CDR3 DNA: TGTGCCATCACCGCGGGGGGCCAAGGCTCCTACGAGCAGTACTTC

V gene: TRBV30
J gene: TRBJ1-1
D gene: -
clone size: -
CDR3 protein: CASQAGLGENTEAFF
CDR3 DNA: TGTGCCAGCCAAGCGGGGTTGGGGGAGAACACTGAAGCTTTCTTT

V gene: TRBV11-2
J gene: TRBJ1-1
D gene: -
clone size: -
CDR3 protein: CASSLDKQGSLFEAFF
CDR3 DNA: TGTGCCAGCAGCTTAGATAAGCAGGGCAGCCTATTTGAAGCTTTCTTT

V gene: TRBV7-9
J gene: TRBJ1-1
D gene: -
clone size: -
CDR3 protein: CASRVAGANTEAFF
CDR3 DNA: TGTGCCAGCAGGGTCGCGGGGGCCAACACTGAAGCTTTCTTT

V gene: TRBV7-5
J gene: TRBJ1-5
D gene: -
clone size: -
CDR3 protein: CVRSLSLLSRADQPQHF
CDR3 DNA: TGTGTCAGAAGCTTGAGTCTACTAAGCAGGGCAGATCAGCCCCAGCATTTT

V gene: TRBV28
J gene: TRBJ1-4
D gene: TRBD1
clone size: -
CDR3 protein: CASRQTGGVNEKLFF
CDR3 DNA: TGTGCCAGCAGACAGACAGGGGGAGTTAATGAAAAACTGTTTTTT

V gene: TRBV7-2
J gene: TRBJ2-5
D gene: TRBD2
clone size: few
CDR3 protein: CASSLVAGFQETQYF
CDR3 DNA: TGTGCCAGCAGCTTAGTAGCGGGATTTCAAGAGACCCAGTACTTC

V gene: TRBV5-6
J gene: TRBJ2-7
D gene: -
clone size: -
CDR3 protein: CASSVIGGEQYF
CDR3 DNA: TGTGCCAGCAGCGTTATCGGCGGCGAGCAGTACTTC

V gene: TRBV29-1
J gene: TRBJ2-7
D gene: TRBD1
clone size: -
CDR3 protein: CSVEVAGTGDEQYF
CDR3 DNA: TGCAGCGTTGAAGTGGCTGGGACAGGGGACGAGCAGTACTTC

V gene: TRBV29-1
J gene: TRBJ2-7
D gene: -
clone size: -
CDR3 protein: CSVSPTGSYEQYF
CDR3 DNA: TGCAGCGTTTCCCCTACAGGGAGCTACGAGCAGTACTTC

V gene: TRBV7-2
J gene: TRBJ2-6
D gene: -
clone size: -
CDR3 protein: CASSFLDSSGANVLTF
CDR3 DNA: TGTGCCAGCAGCTTCCTGGACAGCTCTGGGGCCAACGTCCTGACTTTC

V gene: TRBV28
J gene: TRBJ1-1
D gene: -
clone size: -
CDR3 protein: CASSPRGTLNTEAFF
CDR3 DNA: TGTGCCAGCAGCCCGCGGGGGACCCTGAACACTGAAGCTTTCTTT

V gene: TRBV11-3
J gene: TRBJ1-1
D gene: -
clone size: -
CDR3 protein: CASSPNSNTEAFF
CDR3 DNA: TGTGCCAGCAGCCCCAACAGTAACACTGAAGCTTTCTTT

V gene: TRBV7-6
J gene: TRBJ1-1
D gene: TRBD1
clone size: -
CDR3 protein: CASSLRYRGRSNTEAFF
CDR3 DNA: TGTGCCAGCAGCTTGAGGTACAGGGGTAGGTCTAACACTGAAGCTTTCTTT

V gene: TRBV5-4
J gene: TRBJ1-2
D gene: -
clone size: -
CDR3 protein: CAVSGEGYGYTF
CDR3 DNA: TGTGCCGTCTCCGGAGAGGGCTATGGCTACACCTTC

V gene: TRBV5-1
J gene: TRBJ1-1
D gene: TRBD1
clone size: -
CDR3 protein: CASNTKDRVTTEAFF
CDR3 DNA: TGCGCCAGCAACACGAAGGACAGGGTGACCACTGAAGCTTTCTTT

V gene: TRBV7-6
J gene: TRBJ2-1
D gene: TRBD1
clone size: -
CDR3 protein: CASSNPGTVYNEQFF
CDR3 DNA: TGTGCCAGCAGCAATCCCGGGACAGTGTACAATGAGCAGTTCTTC